Described below is a single T cell receptor (beta chain) sequence and its context. The data were taken from a study of T cells in women clearing cervical HPV infection. As for the study in general: Only a few women had HLA typing results available.

Profiled with immunoSEQ multiplex PCR; TCRdb holds only in-frame clones, not every one. The sample table includes roughly 20,000 clones. The sequencing sample was made of blood buffy coat. The source of this sequence is a woman between 18 and 75 years old with a cervical HPV16 infection that either progressed to CIN3+ or cleared (not recorded which).

Here the CDR3 reads CASSEGPGRVYNEQFF. Incomplete CDR3 DNA: TGTGCCAGCAGTGAAGGTCCAGGGAGGGTTTACAATGAG. This chain connects TRBV6-1 to TRBJ2-1; the match to TRBD2 covers 7 bases. The read falls 3 residues short of the CDR3 end, and the missing part is taken from the germline J gene. The CDR3 runs to 16 residues. Per germline, CDR1 MNHNS and CDR2 SASEGT. J lost 4 bases, V lost 1 base, and 7 bases had no gene match.